Below are 14 T cell receptor beta chains sequenced from a single sample in a study of blood T cell repertoires in COVID-19. Sequencing was performed with immunoSEQ multiplex PCR; in TCRdb, only in-frame clones are kept and a portion is missing. Among some 120,000 clones, about four fifths were seen once, and the ten largest hold about 9.4%. Material for sequencing was peripheral blood. The receptor source for this set is a human donor in a cohort sampled during active COVID-19.

The J gene is TRBJ2-7, the V gene TRBV11-3; D remains ambiguous. CDR1 is SGHNT and CDR2 is YENEEA in the germline V gene. CDR3 length: 13 amino acids. The germline V and J ends were trimmed by 0 bases and 1 base, with 4 bases remaining between them. Here the CDR3 DNA reads TGTGCCAGCAGCTTAGAGCGTTCCTACGAGCAGTACTTC. It yields the protein CASSLERSYEQYF.

The J gene is TRBJ2-7, the V gene TRBV10-2; D might be TRBD2 (6 bases). The germline CDR1 and CDR2 sequences are WSHSY and SAAADI. CDR3 length: 13 amino acids. Trimming cost V 5 bases and J 0 bases, with 8 bases left between them. CDR3 protein: CASSSAGSYEQYF. The DNA for the CDR3 is TGCGCCAGCAGTTCAGCGGGCTCCTACGAGCAGTACTTC.

This clone was seen a single time. V is TRBV11-3 and J is TRBJ2-7, with D tentatively TRBD1 (6 bases). The germline CDR1 and CDR2 sequences are SGHNT and YENEEA. Trimming took off 6 bases at V and 2 bases at J, with 17 bases between the two ends. The CDR3 extends over 15 amino acids. The CDR3 region has the DNA TGTGCCAGCAGGGTATCAGGGGTCGGTACCTACGAGCAGTACTTC. It translates to CASRVSGVGTYEQYF.

V gene TRBV14 combines with J gene TRBJ2-1; D is perhaps TRBD1 (5 bases). Germline CDR1 is SGHDN and CDR2 is FVKESK. The V end lost 0 bases, the J end lost 9 bases, and 15 bases lay between the germline ends. This CDR3 comprises 15 residues. CDR3 nucleotides: TGTGCCAGCAGCCAAGACAGGGTTTATGGAATTGAGCAGTTCTTC. Its protein is CASSQDRVYGIEQFF.

This chain links TRBV20-1 with TRBJ1-5; tentatively, D is TRBD1 (5 bases). V was cut by 3 bases and J by 4 bases, with 10 bases left in between. The CDR3 is 13 amino acids. In germline, CDR1 is DFQATT, CDR2 SNEGSKA (reference sequence). The CDR3 loop reads CSASRQPNQPQHF. DNA for the CDR3: TGCAGTGCTAGTAGACAGCCAAATCAGCCCCAGCATTTT.

The rearrangement joins TRBV18 to TRBJ2-1; D remains ambiguous. CDR1 KGHSH and CDR2 LQKENI come from the germline V gene. The V end lost 5 bases, the J end lost 0 bases, and 8 bases lay between the germline ends. The CDR3 has 14 residues. The CDR3, as DNA: TGTGCCAGCTCAACAGTGAGCTCCTACAATGAGCAGTTCTTC. The encoded protein is CASSTVSSYNEQFF.

This clone was seen more than once but under ten times. The chain couples TRBV5-4 to TRBJ2-3; 9 bases agree with TRBD2. The germline V gene encodes CDR1 SGHNT and CDR2 YYREEE (reference sequence). With 4 bases clipped from V and 1 base from J, the junction kept 7 bases outside the gene matches. The CDR3 is 16 amino acids. CDR3 nucleotide sequence: TGTGCCAGCAGCCCGGCGGGAGGGGTCGGCACAGATACGCAGTATTTT. Residues: CASSPAGGVGTDTQYF.

This clone was observed once. The gene calls are TRBV7-6 and TRBJ1-4; D is unclear. This CDR3 region has 13 residues. V gave up 3 bases and J gave up 8 bases, with 10 bases separating them. Germline-derived CDR1 and CDR2 are SGHVS and FNYEAQ. For the CDR3, the DNA is TGTGCCAGCAGCTTGGCACAGTCCGAAAAACTGTTTTTT. Protein product: CASSLAQSEKLFF.

Notes on this clone: A read error may produce the germline difference seen at one junction end. This rearrangement joins TRBV7-7 to TRBJ2-5, with TRBD2 identical over 9 bases. Germline V gives CDR1 SSHAT, CDR2 FNYEAQ (reference sequence). This CDR3 is built from 15 residues. CDR3 amino acids: CASSPELAGKETQYF. In DNA, the CDR3 is TGTGCTAGCAGCCCAGAACTAGCGGGTAAAGAGACCCAGTACTTC. The complete variable domain, with remaining parts taken from reference TRBV7-7 and TRBJ2-5, reads GAGVSQSPRYKVTKRGQDVTLRCDPISSHATLYWYQQALGQGPEFLTYFNYEAQPDKSGLPSDRFSAERPEGSISTLTIQRTEQRDSAMYRCASSPELAGKETQYFGPGTRLLVL.

This clone appeared a single time. The chain is built from TRBV30 and TRBJ1-5; D unresolved. From germline, CDR1 is GTSNPN and CDR2 SVGIG (reference sequence). V dropped 1 base and J dropped 7 bases, with 11 bases sitting between them. The CDR3 covers 13 residues. The CDR3 sequence: CAWSGESDQPQHF. CDR3 DNA: TGTGCCTGGAGTGGGGAGTCGGACCAGCCCCAGCATTTT.

The gene calls are TRBV10-3 and TRBJ2-7; weak D call: TRBD1 (6 bases). Germline lookup yields CDR1 ENHRY and CDR2 SYGVKD. The ends were cut back, 6 bases at V and 2 bases at J, with 20 bases in the middle. The CDR3 length is 16 residues. The CDR3 region is CAISFSQGFITYEQYF. Written as DNA, the CDR3 is TGTGCCATCAGCTTCTCACAGGGTTTCATCACCTACGAGCAGTACTTC.

This clone has just one count. The V gene is TRBV11-3, the J gene TRBJ2-1; possible D gene TRBD2, 5 bases. Trimming shortened V by 0 bases and J by 0 bases, and 6 bases separated the two germline ends. The CDR3 runs 15 residues. Per the germline V gene, CDR1 is SGHNT and CDR2 is YENEEA. CDR3 sequence reads: CASSLDGSSYNEQFF. The CDR3 region has the DNA TGTGCCAGCAGCTTAGATGGGAGCTCCTACAATGAGCAGTTCTTC.

The chain carries TRBV6-2 or TRBV6-3 and TRBJ2-1; D may be TRBD2 (5 bases). There are 20 residues in the CDR3. The V end was cut by 5 bases, the J end by 0 bases, with 26 bases between. Germline CDR1 reads MNHEY; CDR2 reads SVGEGT. CDR3 region: CASSTDGLPRWGSSYNEQFF. CDR3 bases: TGTGCCAGCAGTACGGACGGACTGCCTCGTTGGGGTAGCTCCTACAATGAGCAGTTCTTC.

This clone appeared once. The CDR3 DNA sequence: TGTGCCTGGAGTCCCCAGGGAGGTGGCAATCAGCCCCAGCATTTT. This gives the protein CAWSPQGGGNQPQHF. The chain combines TRBV30 with TRBJ1-5; possibly TRBD1 for D (5 bases). CDR3 length: 15 residues. Germline assignment: CDR1 GTSNPN and CDR2 SVGIG (reference sequence). Trimming stripped 2 bases from V and 2 bases from J, with 13 bases between.